Listed here are 29 T cell receptor beta chains from one sample, sequenced in a study of T-cell reconstitution after alpha-beta-depleted transplantation in children. Molecular barcoding with unique molecular identifiers was used for the TCRbeta library. A single record per CDR3 protein comes from TCRdb applying MiXCR to the PCR reads. Of hundreds of thousands of distinct CDR3 sequences in the sample, about 12% are singletons; the top ten hold 2% to 3%. Sequences were derived from PBMCs from the stem cell graft donor, sampled from the stem cell graft. These receptors originate from a human donor who donated a stem cell graft to a child with acute lymphoblastic leukemia.

This clonotype has at least ten counts. This chain links TRBV5-6 with TRBJ2-2; weak D call: TRBD1 (5 bases). There are 13 residues in the CDR3. Trimming left V 1 base short and J 6 bases short, with 7 bases between. Germline CDR1 SGHDT, CDR2 YYEEEE. The DNA for the CDR3 is TGTGCCAGCAGCTTGAGCAGGGCCGGGGAGCTGTTTTTT. This sequence encodes CASSLSRAGELFF. Variable domain in full (rest from reference TRBV5-6 and TRBJ2-2): DAGVTQSPTHLIKTRGQQVTLRCSPKSGHDTVSWYQQALGQGPQFIFQYYEEEERQRGNFPDRFSGHQFPNYSSELNVNALLLGDSALYLCASSLSRAGELFFGEGSRLTVL.

This chain joins TRBV5-4 and TRBJ2-7, with D possibly matching TRBD1 (6 bases). This CDR3 has 14 amino acids. The germline V and J ends were trimmed by 4 bases and 5 bases, with 16 bases remaining between them. Germline loops: CDR1 SGHNT, CDR2 YYREEE (reference sequence). CDR3 bases: TGTGCCAGCAGCGCGGATGCAGGGGTGGACGAGCAGTACTTC. As protein: CASSADAGVDEQYF.

This clonotype was seen repeatedly, ten times or more. The chain employs TRBV5-1 and TRBJ2-7; no clear D. The CDR3 totals 14 residues. The germline V and J ends were trimmed by 0 bases and 7 bases, with 14 bases remaining between them. Germline V gene data show CDR1 as SGHRS and CDR2 as YFSETQ. CDR3 sequence: CASSLGQASGEQYF. CDR3 DNA sequence: TGCGCCAGCAGCTTGGGACAAGCGTCTGGAGAGCAGTACTTC.

This clonotype has ten or more counts. The J gene is TRBJ2-3, the V gene TRBV15, with 8 bases that match TRBD2. Germline CDR1 reads LNHNV; CDR2 reads YYDKDF (reference sequence). Trimming removed 5 bases from V and 2 bases from J; junction bases left unmatched: 3. The CDR3 spans 14 residues. This chain's CDR3 is CATSERGITDTQYF. The CDR3 DNA follows: TGTGCCACCAGCGAGCGGGGGATCACAGATACGCAGTATTTT.

On this clonotype: The junction shows a germline mismatch at one end, possibly a read error. The chain uses TRBV11-2 and TRBJ2-7; TRBD1 matches 10 bases. Germline V CDR1 and CDR2: SGHAT, FQNNGV. This CDR3 region has 15 residues. CDR3: CASSSRDRGLYAQYF. The CDR3 coding sequence is TGTGCCAGCAGCTCCCGGGACAGGGGATTGTACGCGCAGTACTTC. Full variable domain (remainder filled in from reference TRBV11-2 and TRBJ2-7): EAGVAQSPRYKIIEKRQSVAFWCNPISGHATLYWYQQILGQGPKLLIQFQNNGVVDDSQLPKDRFSAERLKGVDSTLKIQPAKLEDSAVYLCASSSRDRGLYAQYFGPGTRLTVT.

This clonotype was picked up many times. CDR3 coding DNA: TGTGCCAGCAGTTACGCAAGGTCGCTAGTGAACACCGGGGAGCTGTTTTTT. It codes for CASSYARSLVNTGELFF. The chain carries TRBV6-5 and TRBJ2-2; D ambiguous. This CDR3 contains 17 residues. CDR1 is MNHEY, CDR2 SVGAGI, per germline. The V gene lost 2 bases and the J gene lost 1 base, with 14 bases spanning the gap.

At least ten counts were recorded for this clonotype. This chain uses TRBV6-2 or TRBV6-3 with TRBJ1-2, with TRBD1 identical over 7 bases. With 4 bases clipped from V and 7 bases from J, the junction kept 9 bases outside the gene matches. This CDR3 comprises 14 residues. Germline V lookup: CDR1 MNHEY, CDR2 SVGEGT. The CDR3 is CASSFSQGVIGYTF. The CDR3 bases are TGTGCCAGCAGTTTCTCTCAGGGGGTCATTGGCTACACCTTC.

With regard to this clonotype: This may arise from a read error, as a much more abundant clone is one base away. The chain employs TRBV11-2 and TRBJ2-5; possibly TRBD2 for D (7 bases). V lost 5 bases to trimming and J lost 4 bases, with 17 bases between them. This CDR3 comprises 15 residues. The germline V gene encodes CDR1 SGHAT and CDR2 FQNNGV. The CDR3 nucleotides read TGTGCCAGCAGCCCATACGTCGGGGGGCTAGAGACCCAGTACTTC. Amino acid sequence: CASSPYVGGLETQYF.

The chain combines TRBV4-3 with TRBJ2-7; possibly TRBD2 for D (5 bases). The CDR3 has 12 residues. Trimming shortened V by 1 base and J by 9 bases, and 10 bases separated the two germline ends. The germline gives CDR1 LGHNA, CDR2 YSLEER. The CDR3 is CASSQVSGGQYF. The CDR3 DNA sequence: TGCGCCAGCAGCCAAGTGTCAGGAGGGCAGTACTTC.

This clonotype was detected ten times or more. J is TRBJ1-1 and V is TRBV5-1; D gene unclear. Germline V gene data show CDR1 as SGHRS and CDR2 as YFSETQ. The V gene lost 2 bases and the J gene lost 0 bases, with 5 bases spanning the gap. This CDR3 is 13 amino acids long. As DNA, the CDR3 is TGCGCCAGCAGCTTAAATTTGAACACTGAAGCTTTCTTT. Translation: CASSLNLNTEAFF.

This clonotype was recorded at least ten times. The genes are TRBV20-1 and TRBJ1-5; D remains ambiguous. Per the germline V gene, CDR1 is DFQATT and CDR2 is SNEGSKA (reference sequence). This CDR3 has 13 residues. The V end lost 0 bases, the J end lost 3 bases, and 6 bases lay between the germline ends. CDR3 sequence: CSARDSPNQPQHF. The CDR3 nucleotides read TGCAGTGCTAGAGATTCGCCCAATCAGCCCCAGCATTTT.

This clonotype was seen at least ten times. The V and J genes are TRBV20-1 and TRBJ1-2; 9 positions agree with TRBD1. This CDR3 contains 10 residues. Germline CDR1 reads DFQATT; CDR2 reads SNEGSKA (reference sequence). V lost 7 bases, J lost 6 bases, and 0 bases stayed unmatched. In DNA form, the CDR3 reads TGCAGTGGGACAGGGGATGGCTACACCTTC. Its translation is CSGTGDGYTF.

This clonotype has only a few counts. V gene TRBV6-5 combines with J gene TRBJ1-5; TRBD1 agrees at 7 bases. Looked up from germline, CDR1 is MNHEY and CDR2 is SVGAGI. Trimming cost V 2 bases and J 6 bases; bases outside gene matches: 4. This CDR3 contains 14 residues. CDR3 sequence (DNA): TGTGCCAGCAGTTACAGCAGGGGGAGTCAGCCCCAGCATTTT. The encoded protein is CASSYSRGSQPQHF.

This clonotype was seen repeatedly, ten times or more. V usage is TRBV20-1 and J usage is TRBJ2-7; D is perhaps TRBD1 or TRBD2 (6 bases each). This CDR3 region has 13 residues. The germline V gene encodes CDR1 DFQATT and CDR2 SNEGSKA (reference sequence). V lost 6 bases, J lost 2 bases, and 14 bases lay in between. The CDR3 sequence is CSAGTGATYEQYF. CDR3 coding DNA: TGCAGTGCGGGGACGGGGGCAACCTACGAGCAGTACTTC.

This clonotype came up many times. V usage is TRBV15 and J usage is TRBJ2-3, with D possibly matching TRBD2 (5 bases). This CDR3 has 14 amino acids. V lost 3 bases and J lost 4, with 11 bases in between. CDR1 is LNHNV, CDR2 YYDKDF, per germline (reference sequence). The CDR3 DNA reads as TGTGCCACCAGCAGGAGGGTAATCTCAGATACGCAGTATTTT. Amino acid sequence: CATSRRVISDTQYF.

This clonotype was recorded many times. The V gene is TRBV20-1, the J gene TRBJ2-7; 8 nucleotides line up with TRBD1. The germline gives CDR1 DFQATT, CDR2 SNEGSKA (reference sequence). CDR3 length: 13 amino acids. Germline trimming cut 3 bases from V and 6 bases from J; bases unmatched to any gene: 7. CDR3 loop: CSASDRGSGEQYF. As DNA, the CDR3 is TGCAGTGCTAGTGACAGGGGATCCGGCGAGCAGTACTTC.

This clonotype was detected many times. This chain links TRBV29-1 with TRBJ2-3, with TRBD2 matching over 10 bases. V was clipped by 6 bases and J by 1 base; unmatched bases: 16. The CDR3 runs 18 residues. Per the germline V gene, CDR1 is SQVTM and CDR2 is ANQGSEA. The CDR3: CSVGRGVETSGRTDTQYF. CDR3 in DNA: TGCAGCGTCGGGCGCGGAGTAGAGACTAGCGGGCGCACAGATACGCAGTATTTT.

This clonotype was seen repeatedly, ten times or more. The gene calls are TRBV12-3 or TRBV12-4 and TRBJ2-6; the D is unclear. V was shortened by 7 bases and J by 0 bases, with 7 bases between the two germline ends. This CDR3 comprises 14 residues. CDR3 nucleotides: TGTGCCAGCACCCCCCGCTCTGGGGCCAACGTCCTGACTTTC. This encodes CASTPRSGANVLTF.

This clonotype came up many times. The chain couples TRBV4-3 to TRBJ2-1; weak D call: TRBD1 (6 bases). The CDR3 loop spans 15 amino acids. V was clipped by 3 bases and J by 6 bases, with 15 bases between them. Looked up from germline, CDR1 is LGHNA and CDR2 is YSLEER. CDR3 sequence: CASSQLSGQLNEQFF. As DNA, the CDR3 is TGCGCCAGCAGCCAGTTAAGCGGACAGCTCAATGAGCAGTTCTTC.

This clonotype has ten or more counts. The rearrangement links TRBV20-1 to TRBJ2-7; D is uncertain. The V gene lost 4 bases and the J gene lost 3 bases, with 10 bases spanning the gap. The CDR3 consists of 12 residues. Germline assignment: CDR1 DFQATT and CDR2 SNEGSKA (reference sequence). The CDR3 reads CSANGPLYEQYF. The CDR3 DNA follows: TGCAGTGCTAACGGGCCTCTCTACGAGCAGTACTTC.

The gene calls are TRBV12-3 or TRBV12-4 and TRBJ2-7; D possibly matches TRBD1 or TRBD2 (5 bases each). CDR3 length: 13 residues. V was pared by 7 bases and J by 5 bases, with 15 bases between. In DNA form, the CDR3 reads TGTGCCAGCACCCCGGGGCCGTCGGACGAGCAGTACTTC. This translates into CASTPGPSDEQYF.

This clonotype was counted many times. The chain couples TRBV20-1 to TRBJ2-5, with D maybe TRBD2 (6 bases). Trimming shortened V by 5 bases and J by 3 bases, and 13 bases separated the two germline ends. Looked up from germline, CDR1 is DFQATT and CDR2 is SNEGSKA (reference sequence). CDR3 length equals 13 residues. For the CDR3, the DNA is TGCAGTGCTCCTCGAGGAGGGGAAGAGACCCAGTACTTC. Translated: CSAPRGGEETQYF.

The CDR3 nucleotides read TGTGCCAGCAGCCAGAACAGGAATTCACCCCTCCACTTT. Translating gives CASSQNRNSPLHF. The rearrangement links TRBV3-1 to TRBJ1-6, with D possibly TRBD1 on 5 matching bases. V shed 3 bases and J shed 7 bases, with 7 bases lying between them. Per germline, CDR1 LGHDT and CDR2 YNNKEL (reference sequence). CDR3 size: 13 residues.

This clonotype was seen at least ten times. V gene TRBV12-3 or TRBV12-4 combines with J gene TRBJ2-1; TRBD1 might be the D (6 bases). Trimming took 5 bases from V and 0 from J, leaving 17 bases between them. The CDR3 consists of 17 residues. Here the CDR3 DNA reads TGTGCCAGCAGTCCAACCACAAGGGGGACCTCCTACAATGAGCAGTTCTTC. It translates to CASSPTTRGTSYNEQFF.

This clonotype appeared many times. The rearrangement uses TRBV7-8 and TRBJ2-6; D is unclear. This CDR3 contains 18 residues. Germline V gives CDR1 SGHVS, CDR2 FQNEAQ. V dropped 1 base and J dropped 3 bases, with 16 bases sitting between them. CDR3 DNA: TGTGCCAGCAGCTTAGGCCCAGGACGGGTGGTTGGGGCCAACGTCCTGACTTTC. The encoded protein is CASSLGPGRVVGANVLTF.

This clonotype was seen at least ten times. The rearrangement links TRBV4-3 to TRBJ1-2; the D is unclear. The germline V and J ends were trimmed by 4 bases and 6 bases, with 15 bases remaining between them. CDR3 length: 14 amino acids. CDR1 is LGHNA and CDR2 is YSLEER in the germline V gene. In DNA, the CDR3 is TGCGCCAGCAGCCCCGGAGGCGGGTGGGATGGCTACACCTTC. Translation gives CASSPGGGWDGYTF.

There are many counts of this clonotype. V gene TRBV5-5 combines with J gene TRBJ2-1; D might be TRBD1 or TRBD2, each matching 5 bases. Germline assignment: CDR1 SGHKS and CDR2 YYEKEE (reference sequence). This CDR3 is built from 16 residues. V was clipped by 0 bases and J by 5 bases, with 15 bases between them. CDR3 residues: CASSLAGTGPNNEQFF. The CDR3 region has the DNA TGTGCCAGCAGCTTGGCGGGGACGGGGCCTAACAATGAGCAGTTCTTC.

At least ten counts were recorded for this clonotype. This chain uses TRBV6-1 with TRBJ2-7, with D perhaps TRBD2 (6 bases). V was shortened by 6 bases and J by 4 bases, with 25 bases between the two germline ends. In germline, CDR1 is MNHNS, CDR2 SASEGT. This CDR3 spans 17 amino acids. CDR3: CASSPRDRGRPLYEQYF. The CDR3 nucleotides are TGTGCCAGCAGCCCTCGCGATCGAGGGAGGCCGCTTTACGAGCAGTACTTC.

This clonotype came up many times. This chain connects TRBV12-3 or TRBV12-4 to TRBJ1-1; no reliable D call. The CDR3 is made up of 14 amino acids. Trimming took 5 bases from V and 1 from J, leaving 11 bases between them. The DNA of the CDR3 is TGTGCCAGCAGTCCCTTGGTGTCGAACACTGAAGCTTTCTTT. It codes for CASSPLVSNTEAFF.